This paragraph covers one T cell receptor (beta chain) sequence. Roughly 0.45 to 1 ug RNA was reverse transcribed with random hexamers. By means of immunoSEQ multiplex PCR, TCR beta CDR3 spanning 54 Vbeta and 13 Jbeta underwent amplification. TCRdb re-derived calls from the immunoSEQ multiplex PCR reads in MiXCR, one entry per CDR3 protein. In the table there are 100,000 to 150,000 distinct CDR3 sequences, approximately 96% of which are singletons. This sample was included in a study of CD8 T cells in Susac syndrome. Between the trimmed V and J ends, which lost 0 bases and 5 bases, there was a span of 5 bases. CDR3 length: 12 amino acids. CDR1 and CDR2 (germline): SGHRS, YFSETQ. It was healthy donors who served as the controls, matched for age and sex. Negative isolation was applied to CD8+ and CD4+ T cells, and FACS enrichment was applied to TEMRA cells.

Sequencing was performed on CD4+ T cells from PBMCs. This chain uses TRBV5-1 with TRBJ2-5; the D is unclear. The clonotype originates from a human donor in good health. This chain's CDR3 is CASSLETETQYF. The CDR3 coding sequence is TGCGCCAGCAGCTTGGAGACGGAGACCCAGTACTTC.